This TCR beta chain comes out of a study of blood T cells in healthy people across ages. Approximately 10 milliliters of peripheral blood were drawn from each donor into EDTA-treated tubes. With each sample, at least 6 micrograms of total RNA were extracted. CDR3 length equals 15 residues. V trimming: 4 bases; J trimming: 2 bases; junction bases outside the gene matches: 7. In germline, CDR1 is SGHRS, CDR2 YFSETQ. Alongside a J-beta primer mix, a sample-barcoded 5' primer served in a second PCR lasting about 6 to 11 cycles. All cDNA molecules were each tagged by a template-switch adaptor with 12 random nucleotides. TCRdb re-called the 5' RACE reads through MiXCR, storing one row per CDR3 protein. The sample lists 600,000 to 850,000 distinct CDR3 sequences; roughly 41% were seen once.

The sample comprised blood. The sequence derives from an older woman in good health. The chain has TRBV5-1 and TRBJ2-5, with TRBD1 matching 8 bases. The CDR3 spells CASSPGTGLQETQYF. Written as DNA, the CDR3 is TGCGCCAGCAGCCCCGGGACAGGCCTTCAAGAGACCCAGTACTTC.